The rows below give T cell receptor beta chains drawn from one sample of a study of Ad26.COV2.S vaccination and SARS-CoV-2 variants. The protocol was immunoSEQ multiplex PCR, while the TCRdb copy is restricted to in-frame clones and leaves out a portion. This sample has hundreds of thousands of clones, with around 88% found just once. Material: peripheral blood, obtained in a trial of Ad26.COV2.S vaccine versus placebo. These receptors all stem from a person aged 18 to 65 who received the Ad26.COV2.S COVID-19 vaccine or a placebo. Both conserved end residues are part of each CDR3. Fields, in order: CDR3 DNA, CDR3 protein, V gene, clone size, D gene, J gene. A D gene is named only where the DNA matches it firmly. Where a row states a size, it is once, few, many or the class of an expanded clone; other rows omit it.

CDR3nt: TGTGCCAGCAGTTTAGTCAAGGTGTCCGCAGATACGCAGTATTTT
CDR3aa: CASSLVKVSADTQYF
v_gene: TRBV28
abundance: -
d_gene: -
j_gene: TRBJ2-3

CDR3nt: TGTGCCAGCAGCCAAGCATGGGGTGCTAATGAAAAACTGTTTTTT
CDR3aa: CASSQAWGANEKLFF
v_gene: TRBV3-1/TRBV3-2
abundance: -
d_gene: -
j_gene: TRBJ1-4

CDR3nt: TGCGCCAGCAGCCAACCTCCTAGCGGGCTCAGGGAGCTGTTTTTT
CDR3aa: CASSQPPSGLRELFF
v_gene: TRBV4-1
abundance: once
d_gene: TRBD2
j_gene: TRBJ2-2

CDR3nt: TGTGCCAGCAGCTACAGACAGGGTGGGGCTGGTGAGCAGTACTTC
CDR3aa: CASSYRQGGAGEQYF
v_gene: TRBV7-2
abundance: -
d_gene: TRBD1
j_gene: TRBJ2-7

CDR3nt: TGTGCCAGCAGCCGATCCTTGAACACTGAAGCTTTCTTT
CDR3aa: CASSRSLNTEAFF
v_gene: TRBV2
abundance: -
d_gene: -
j_gene: TRBJ1-1

CDR3nt: TGCGCCAGCAGCCGATCCGGGAACCTCGAGGATTCACCCCTCCACTTT
CDR3aa: CASSRSGNLEDSPLHF
v_gene: TRBV4-1
abundance: -
d_gene: -
j_gene: TRBJ1-6

CDR3nt: TGTGCCAGCAGTAACCAGCCCGCTTATGGACGAACCTACGAGCAGTACTTC
CDR3aa: CASSNQPAYGRTYEQYF
v_gene: TRBV6-2/TRBV6-3
abundance: -
d_gene: -
j_gene: TRBJ2-7

CDR3nt: TGTGCCAGCATCCTGCCACAGGGTGAAGCTTTCTTT
CDR3aa: CASILPQGEAFF
v_gene: TRBV28
abundance: -
d_gene: -
j_gene: TRBJ1-1

CDR3nt: TGCGCCAGCAGCCCCGGAACACCGAACACTGAAGCTTTCTTT
CDR3aa: CASSPGTPNTEAFF
v_gene: TRBV4-1
abundance: -
d_gene: -
j_gene: TRBJ1-1

CDR3nt: TGTGCCAGCAGTTTTAGCCCGAACACTGAAGCTTTCTTT
CDR3aa: CASSFSPNTEAFF
v_gene: TRBV28
abundance: -
d_gene: -
j_gene: TRBJ1-1

CDR3nt: TGCGCCAGCAGCCACCCCGGGACAGGGCAGGGTGGCTACACCTTC
CDR3aa: CASSHPGTGQGGYTF
v_gene: TRBV4-3
abundance: -
d_gene: TRBD1
j_gene: TRBJ1-2

CDR3nt: TGCGCCAGCAGCCCTCGTGCCGGGACAGGGGGCACCGGGGAGCTGTTTTTT
CDR3aa: CASSPRAGTGGTGELFF
v_gene: TRBV4-1
abundance: -
d_gene: TRBD1
j_gene: TRBJ2-2

CDR3nt: TGTGCCAGCGGACTTGAGGCCCGGGCCAACGTCCTGACTTTC
CDR3aa: CASGLEARANVLTF
v_gene: TRBV2
abundance: -
d_gene: -
j_gene: TRBJ2-6

CDR3nt: TGTGCCAGCAGCTCCGACAGGGGAGGGAATGAGCAGTTCTTC
CDR3aa: CASSSDRGGNEQFF
v_gene: TRBV11-2
abundance: few
d_gene: -
j_gene: TRBJ2-1

CDR3nt: TGCGCCAGCAGCCTCGAAGGGGCCGACACCGGGGAGCTGTTTTTT
CDR3aa: CASSLEGADTGELFF
v_gene: TRBV4-3
abundance: -
d_gene: -
j_gene: TRBJ2-2

CDR3nt: TGTGCCAGCAGTATAAGACAGGGGTTCTATGGCTACACCTTC
CDR3aa: CASSIRQGFYGYTF
v_gene: TRBV28
abundance: -
d_gene: TRBD1
j_gene: TRBJ1-2

CDR3nt: TGTGCCAGCAGCTTAGGATCCCCTGAAGCTTTCTTT
CDR3aa: CASSLGSPEAFF
v_gene: TRBV7-8
abundance: once
d_gene: -
j_gene: TRBJ1-1

CDR3nt: TGTGCCAGTTGCTGGGGGATGAATAGCAATCAGCCCCAGCATTTT
CDR3aa: CASCWGMNSNQPQHF
v_gene: TRBV19
abundance: -
d_gene: -
j_gene: TRBJ1-5

CDR3nt: TGTGCCAGTTTTCTGCGGCAGAATAGCAATCAGCCCCAGCATTTT
CDR3aa: CASFLRQNSNQPQHF
v_gene: TRBV25-1
abundance: -
d_gene: -
j_gene: TRBJ1-5

CDR3nt: TGTGCCAGCAGCCTCAGGCGGGGTCCAGATACGCAGTATTTT
CDR3aa: CASSLRRGPDTQYF
v_gene: TRBV14
abundance: -
d_gene: -
j_gene: TRBJ2-3

CDR3nt: TGTGCCAGCAGCCCCGGGACTAGCGGGAGCGTGAGAAATGAGCAGTTCTTC
CDR3aa: CASSPGTSGSVRNEQFF
v_gene: TRBV11-3
abundance: -
d_gene: TRBD2
j_gene: TRBJ2-1

CDR3nt: TGTGCCAGCAGTCTGCGATCGCCCTACACCAACACTGAAGCTTTCTTT
CDR3aa: CASSLRSPYTNTEAFF
v_gene: TRBV27
abundance: -
d_gene: -
j_gene: TRBJ1-1

CDR3nt: TGCGCCAGCAGCTTGGGAGGAGGAGTCGTAGATACGCAGTATTTT
CDR3aa: CASSLGGGVVDTQYF
v_gene: TRBV5-1
abundance: -
d_gene: -
j_gene: TRBJ2-3

CDR3nt: TGTGCCAGCAGCCAAGATATCCCCGGGGAGCTGTTTTTT
CDR3aa: CASSQDIPGELFF
v_gene: TRBV3-1/TRBV3-2
abundance: few
d_gene: -
j_gene: TRBJ2-2

CDR3nt: TGTGCCAGCAGCTCCCGGGCATGGTCAACCTACGAGCAGTACTTC
CDR3aa: CASSSRAWSTYEQYF
v_gene: TRBV13
abundance: -
d_gene: -
j_gene: TRBJ2-7

CDR3nt: TGTGCCAGCAGTCCACAGAACACTGAAGCTTTCTTT
CDR3aa: CASSPQNTEAFF
v_gene: TRBV12-3/TRBV12-4
abundance: -
d_gene: -
j_gene: TRBJ1-1

CDR3nt: TGTGCCAGCAGTCCAGACATCTGGTATGGCTACACCTTC
CDR3aa: CASSPDIWYGYTF
v_gene: TRBV6-2/TRBV6-3
abundance: -
d_gene: -
j_gene: TRBJ1-2

CDR3nt: TGCGCCAGCAGCCCGACACAGGGGGCCGCTTCCCTCCACTTT
CDR3aa: CASSPTQGAASLHF
v_gene: TRBV4-3
abundance: -
d_gene: TRBD1
j_gene: TRBJ1-6

CDR3nt: TGCGCCAGCAGCTTGGGGGTATCTGCGAACACTGAAGCTTTCTTT
CDR3aa: CASSLGVSANTEAFF
v_gene: TRBV5-1
abundance: -
d_gene: -
j_gene: TRBJ1-1

CDR3nt: TGTGCCAGCAGCCGGACTAGCGGGAGCAATGAGCAGTTCTTC
CDR3aa: CASSRTSGSNEQFF
v_gene: TRBV7-6
abundance: many
d_gene: TRBD2
j_gene: TRBJ2-1

CDR3nt: TGTGCCAGCAGAGGCACTAGACCGGCGAACACTGAAGCTTTCTTT
CDR3aa: CASRGTRPANTEAFF
v_gene: TRBV6-5
abundance: few
d_gene: -
j_gene: TRBJ1-1

CDR3nt: TGTGCCAGCTGTCCCGGGGGAAGTGAGCAGTTCTTC
CDR3aa: CASCPGGSEQFF
v_gene: TRBV27
abundance: -
d_gene: -
j_gene: TRBJ2-1

CDR3nt: TGTGCCAGCAGCGACAGGGCTGCGATCACAGATACGCAGTATTTT
CDR3aa: CASSDRAAITDTQYF
v_gene: TRBV27
abundance: -
d_gene: TRBD1
j_gene: TRBJ2-3

CDR3nt: TGCGCCAGCAGCTTGTGGGAGGGCACAGATACGCAGTATTTT
CDR3aa: CASSLWEGTDTQYF
v_gene: TRBV5-1
abundance: -
d_gene: -
j_gene: TRBJ2-3

CDR3nt: TGTGCCAGTCGGAGAGAAGGTGACTCTACTGAAGCTTTCTTT
CDR3aa: CASRREGDSTEAFF
v_gene: TRBV27
abundance: -
d_gene: -
j_gene: TRBJ1-1

CDR3nt: TGTGCCAGCAGCTTTAGCGGTTTTAAAAGCTCCTACAATGAGCAGTTCTTC
CDR3aa: CASSFSGFKSSYNEQFF
v_gene: TRBV11-2
abundance: -
d_gene: -
j_gene: TRBJ2-1

CDR3nt: TGTGCCAGCAGCTCGGACAGAAACGAGCAGTTCTTC
CDR3aa: CASSSDRNEQFF
v_gene: TRBV7-9
abundance: once
d_gene: -
j_gene: TRBJ2-1

CDR3nt: TGTGCCAGCAGCCGACCTAGACTGGAGGCTCCGGGGTACGAGCAGTACTTC
CDR3aa: CASSRPRLEAPGYEQYF
v_gene: TRBV7-4
abundance: -
d_gene: -
j_gene: TRBJ2-7

CDR3nt: TGTGCCAGCAGCCGATTGTTATCAGGGGCCTATGGCTACACCTTC
CDR3aa: CASSRLLSGAYGYTF
v_gene: TRBV5-6
abundance: -
d_gene: -
j_gene: TRBJ1-2

CDR3nt: TGTGCCAGCAGCTTTGCCTCGTGGGGAGGCGACACTGAAGCTTTCTTT
CDR3aa: CASSFASWGGDTEAFF
v_gene: TRBV7-8
abundance: -
d_gene: -
j_gene: TRBJ1-1

CDR3nt: TGTGCCAGCAGACCGATCCCAGGGGCGCAGAACACTGAAGCTTTCTTT
CDR3aa: CASRPIPGAQNTEAFF
v_gene: TRBV5-4
abundance: few
d_gene: -
j_gene: TRBJ1-1

CDR3nt: TGTGCCAGCAGTACCCCGGACAGGGGCAGATACGACAATCAGCCCCAGCATTTT
CDR3aa: CASSTPDRGRYDNQPQHF
v_gene: TRBV28
abundance: -
d_gene: TRBD1
j_gene: TRBJ1-5

CDR3nt: TGTGCCAGCAGCATCACATTAGACGTCTATAGCGTCAATGAGCAGTTCTTC
CDR3aa: CASSITLDVYSVNEQFF
v_gene: TRBV9
abundance: -
d_gene: -
j_gene: TRBJ2-1

CDR3nt: TGTGCCAGCAGCTCCACTAGCGGGGGGGGCCATACGCAGTATTTT
CDR3aa: CASSSTSGGGHTQYF
v_gene: TRBV7-9
abundance: -
d_gene: TRBD2
j_gene: TRBJ2-3